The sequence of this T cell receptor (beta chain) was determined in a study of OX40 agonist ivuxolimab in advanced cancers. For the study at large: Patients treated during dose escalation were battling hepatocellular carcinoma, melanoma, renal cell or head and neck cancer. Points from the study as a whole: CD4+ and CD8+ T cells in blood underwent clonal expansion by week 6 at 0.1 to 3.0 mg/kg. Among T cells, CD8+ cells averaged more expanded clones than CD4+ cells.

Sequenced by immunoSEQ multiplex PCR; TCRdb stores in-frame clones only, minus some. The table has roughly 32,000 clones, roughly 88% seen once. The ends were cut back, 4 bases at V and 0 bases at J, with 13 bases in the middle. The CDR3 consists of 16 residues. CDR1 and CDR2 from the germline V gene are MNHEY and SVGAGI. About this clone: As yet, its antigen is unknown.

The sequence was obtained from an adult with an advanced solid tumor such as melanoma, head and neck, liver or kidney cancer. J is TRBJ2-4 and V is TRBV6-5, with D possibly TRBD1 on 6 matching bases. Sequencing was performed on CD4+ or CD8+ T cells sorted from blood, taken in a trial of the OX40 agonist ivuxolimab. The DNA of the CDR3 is TGTGCCAGCAGTTTGTTAGGGGGAAGAGCCAAAAACATTCAGTACTTC. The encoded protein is CASSLLGGRAKNIQYF.